The next 31 T cell receptor beta chains were all read from a single sample in a study of blood T cell repertoires in COVID-19. TCRdb's table, derived via immunoSEQ multiplex PCR, lists solely in-frame clones and lacks some. The sample consists of approximately 170,000 clones, 84% of them appearing once. Sequences were obtained from PBMCs or T cells enriched from blood (not recorded which). Receptors were obtained from a woman between 50 and 59 years old who had recovered from COVID-19.

DNA for the CDR3: TGTGCCAGCAGTGATACTAGCGGGAGGGCCATCGGGGAGCTGTTTTTT. As protein: CASSDTSGRAIGELFF. The rearrangement joins TRBV2 to TRBJ2-2; 13 bases map to TRBD2. After removal of 3 bases from V and 7 bases from J, the junction contained 5 bases not matched to a gene. The CDR3 is made up of 16 amino acids. Germline V lookup: CDR1 SNHLY, CDR2 FYNNEI.

J is TRBJ2-1 and V is TRBV24-1; 13 bases are a match to TRBD2. The CDR3 consists of 15 residues. Per the germline V gene, CDR1 is KGHDR and CDR2 is SFDVKD. Trimming removed 9 bases from V and 8 bases from J; junction bases left unmatched: 9. DNA for the CDR3: TGTGCCACCGGGGCCACTAGCGGGAGGGCCGATGAGCAGTTCTTC. Its protein is CATGATSGRADEQFF.

The CDR3 sequence: CASSEPGIGEQFF. The CDR3 region has the DNA TGTGCCAGCAGTGAGCCAGGGATCGGTGAGCAGTTCTTC. This chain connects TRBV25-1 to TRBJ2-1, with a possible D match to TRBD1 (5 bases). The germline V and J ends were trimmed by 3 bases and 9 bases, with 12 bases remaining between them. The CDR3 sequence is 13 residues long. Looked up from germline, CDR1 is MGHDK and CDR2 is SYGVNS.

This chain links TRBV6-2 or TRBV6-3 with TRBJ2-1, with D uncertain. This CDR3 has 13 amino acids. Germline-derived CDR1 and CDR2 are MNHEY and SVGEGT. V lost 5 bases to trimming and J lost 6 bases, with 11 bases between them. The chain's CDR3 is CASSRTKFNEQFF. CDR3 coding DNA: TGTGCCAGCAGTCGTACTAAGTTCAATGAGCAGTTCTTC.

The rearrangement uses TRBV7-2 and TRBJ2-3, with D maybe TRBD2 (6 bases). Trimming removed 4 bases from V and 10 bases from J, with 15 bases in between. Germline V gene data show CDR1 as SGHTA and CDR2 as FQGNSA. This CDR3 has 13 amino acids. The CDR3: CASSSVTGESQYF. DNA of the CDR3: TGTGCCAGCAGCTCGGTCACGGGGGAATCGCAGTATTTT.

This clone was observed once. The rearrangement joins TRBV5-6 to TRBJ1-2; no firm D call. CDR3 length: 13 residues. The germline V and J ends were trimmed by 2 bases and 8 bases, with 13 bases remaining between them. Germline CDR1 and CDR2: SGHDT and YYEEEE. CDR3 nucleotides: TGTGCCAGCAGCTTAGAGGCGAGAGGAGGCTACACCTTC. This sequence encodes CASSLEARGGYTF.

The sample holds one count of this clone. The chain couples TRBV19 to TRBJ1-3; tentatively, D is TRBD1 (5 bases). CDR1 is LNHDA, CDR2 SQIVND, per germline (reference sequence). The CDR3 loop spans 16 amino acids. Trimming cost V 4 bases and J 0 bases, with 13 bases left between them. CDR3 nucleotide sequence: TGTGCCAGTAGTAGGGAAGGGGCCAGCTCTGGAAACACCATATATTTT. Protein sequence: CASSREGASSGNTIYF.

The rearrangement uses TRBV7-3 and TRBJ2-1, with a tentative D call TRBD1 (6 bases). CDR3 length equals 16 residues. Germline V gives CDR1 SGHTA, CDR2 FQGTGA. Trimming removed 2 bases from V and 7 bases from J, with 18 bases in between. The CDR3 DNA follows: TGTGCCAGCAGCTTAGTCGTGGGAGTTGGACAGAATGAGCAGTTCTTC. The encoded protein is CASSLVVGVGQNEQFF. The whole variable domain, remainder taken from reference TRBV7-3 and TRBJ2-1, is GAGVSQTPSNKVTEKGKYVELRCDPISGHTALYWYRQSLGQGPEFLIYFQGTGAADDSGLPNDRFFAVRPEGSVSTLKIQRTERGDSAVYLCASSLVVGVGQNEQFFGPGTRLTVL.

The chain has TRBV4-3 and TRBJ2-1; TRBD2 matches at 8 bases. The germline V gene has CDR1 LGHNA and CDR2 YSLEER. The CDR3 is made up of 14 amino acids. The V and J ends lost 3 bases and 10 bases, in that order; junction bases with no gene match: 8. CDR3 DNA: TGCGCCAGCAGCCAGGATTACTTAGCGGGAGAGCAGTTCTTC. Translated: CASSQDYLAGEQFF.

The genes are TRBV4-3 and TRBJ2-1, with TRBD2 identical over 10 bases. The CDR3 sequence is 19 residues long. J was trimmed by 1 base and V by 0 bases; bases with no gene match: 9. Germline-derived CDR1 and CDR2 are LGHNA and YSLEER. The CDR3 loop is CASSQEAGSGRLSYNEQFF. The DNA for the CDR3 is TGCGCCAGCAGCCAAGAGGCAGGTAGCGGGAGGCTGTCCTACAATGAGCAGTTCTTC.

This clone was recorded only once. The chain couples TRBV7-2 to TRBJ1-4, with a tentative D call TRBD1 (6 bases). The germline V and J ends were trimmed by 1 base and 7 bases, with 13 bases remaining between them. The CDR3 totals 15 residues. Germline V lookup: CDR1 SGHTA, CDR2 FQGNSA. The CDR3 nucleotides read TGTGCCAGCAGCTTAGGGGGGGGCGCGTTTGAAAAACTGTTTTTT. Residues: CASSLGGGAFEKLFF.

The gene calls are TRBV6-5 and TRBJ1-2; perhaps TRBD1 as D (5 bases). With 0 bases removed from V and 6 bases from J, the gap between germline ends came to 14 bases. Per the germline V gene, CDR1 is MNHEY and CDR2 is SVGAGI. The CDR3 consists of 15 residues. The CDR3 region has the DNA TGTGCCAGCAGTTACTCTCCCGATGGGGGGAATGGCTACACCTTC. This codes for CASSYSPDGGNGYTF.

This sequence joins TRBV7-9 and TRBJ1-2, with D tentatively TRBD1 (6 bases). Trimming took off 6 bases at V and 4 bases at J, with 9 bases between the two ends. Germline V CDR1 and CDR2: SEHNR, FQNEAQ (reference sequence). The CDR3 sequence is 12 residues long. The CDR3 is CASRGGAYGYTF. DNA of the CDR3: TGTGCCAGCAGGGGGGGGGCCTATGGCTACACCTTC.

This chain connects TRBV7-2 to TRBJ1-2; 7 bases line up with TRBD1. The CDR3 has 15 residues. V lost 2 bases to trimming and J lost 1 base; unmatched junction nucleotides: 4. CDR1 and CDR2 from the germline V gene are SGHTA and FQGNSA. As DNA, the CDR3 is TGTGCCAGCAGCTTACACAGGGGCCTTAACTATGGCTACACCTTC. It encodes CASSLHRGLNYGYTF.

This clone was recorded only once. The J gene is TRBJ2-5, the V gene TRBV5-6; 8 bases line up with TRBD2. With V trimmed by 4 bases and J by 4 bases, 3 bases remained unmatched. CDR1 and CDR2 (germline): SGHDT, YYEEEE. This CDR3 is 13 amino acids long. The chain's CDR3 is CASSTSGLETQYF. CDR3 DNA: TGTGCCAGCAGCACTAGCGGACTAGAGACCCAGTACTTC.

The chain has TRBV5-4 and TRBJ2-1, with 8 positions matching TRBD2. Germline loops: CDR1 SGHNT, CDR2 YYREEE (reference sequence). The ends lost 0 bases at V and 1 base at J; junction bases unmatched: 0. The CDR3 runs 15 residues. The CDR3 loop is CASSLASGSYNEQFF. DNA for the CDR3: TGTGCCAGCAGCTTGGCTAGCGGGTCCTACAATGAGCAGTTCTTC.

The V and J genes are TRBV7-9 and TRBJ1-1; TRBD1 matches at 8 bases. CDR1 and CDR2 (germline): SEHNR, FQNEAQ (reference sequence). J gave up 11 bases and V 4 bases, and 9 bases lay outside the gene matches. The CDR3 loop spans 13 amino acids. In nucleotides, the CDR3 is TGTGCCAGCAGCTCTCTATTGGACAGGGTGGCTTTCTTT. Translated: CASSSLLDRVAFF.

V is TRBV20-1 and J is TRBJ1-2; a possible D gene is TRBD1 (5 bases). Germline V gives CDR1 DFQATT, CDR2 SNEGSKA (reference sequence). Trimming took 3 bases from V and 7 from J, leaving 15 bases between them. CDR3 length: 13 residues. CDR3 nucleotide sequence: TGCAGTGCTAGTTGGGGGGATCGCGCTGGCTACACCTTC. Translation gives CSASWGDRAGYTF.

V and J are TRBV28 and TRBJ2-7, with D unclear. Germline V gene lookup returns CDR1 MDHEN and CDR2 SYDVKM. The V end was cut by 5 bases, the J end by 3 bases, with 11 bases between. The CDR3 consists of 13 residues. DNA for the CDR3: TGTGCCAGCAGTCCAGGCACCGACTACGAGCAGTACTTC. Translated, it gives CASSPGTDYEQYF.

V and J are TRBV12-3 or TRBV12-4 and TRBJ2-5, with a tentative D call TRBD2 (5 bases). Deletions cut 3 bases from V and 2 bases from J, with 7 bases between. The CDR3 extends over 13 amino acids. The CDR3 spells CASSFGEQETQYF. DNA for the CDR3: TGTGCCAGCAGTTTTGGGGAGCAAGAGACCCAGTACTTC.

In nucleotides, the CDR3 is TGTGCCAGCAGCTTAAATGCGGATCAGCCCCAGCATTTT. Translated: CASSLNADQPQHF. J is TRBJ1-5 and V is TRBV7-9; D gene uncertain. The CDR3 sequence is 13 residues long. Per the germline V gene, CDR1 is SEHNR and CDR2 is FQNEAQ (reference sequence). The germline V and J ends were trimmed by 2 bases and 5 bases, with 7 bases remaining between them.

J is TRBJ2-1 and V is TRBV18; 9 positions agree with TRBD1. This CDR3 comprises 14 residues. Germline trimming cut 4 bases from V and 6 bases from J; bases unmatched to any gene: 4. Germline V CDR1 and CDR2: KGHSH, LQKENI. CDR3 protein: CASSRDRAANEQFF. In DNA, the CDR3 is TGTGCCAGCTCACGGGACAGGGCGGCCAATGAGCAGTTCTTC.

The chain couples TRBV29-1 to TRBJ2-1; TRBD2 is a possible D gene (6 bases). Trimming shortened V by 5 bases and J by 5 bases, and 13 bases separated the two germline ends. The CDR3 contains 13 residues. From germline, CDR1 is SQVTM and CDR2 ANQGSEA. The CDR3 loop is CSVTPGLNNEQFF. DNA of the CDR3: TGCAGCGTTACCCCGGGACTTAACAATGAGCAGTTCTTC.

The J gene is TRBJ2-1, the V gene TRBV28; tentative D call: TRBD2 (5 bases). V gave up 1 base and J gave up 11 bases, with 9 bases separating them. The CDR3 has 12 residues. Germline-derived CDR1 and CDR2 are MDHEN and SYDVKM. CDR3 sequence reads: CASSLYGEKQFF. DNA for the CDR3: TGTGCCAGCAGTTTATATGGGGAGAAGCAGTTCTTC.

A single count supports this clone. The chain links TRBV27 to TRBJ2-1; the match to TRBD2 covers 13 bases. This CDR3 contains 16 residues. Looked up from germline, CDR1 is MNHEY and CDR2 is SMNVEV (reference sequence). V was pared by 2 bases and J by 6 bases, with 4 bases of the junction left unmatched. CDR3 in DNA: TGTGCCAGCAGTTTAACTAGCGGGAGGGTGCCCAATGAGCAGTTCTTC. Protein sequence: CASSLTSGRVPNEQFF.

V is TRBV19 and J is TRBJ2-4; D is undetermined. V was trimmed by 3 bases and J by 0 bases, leaving 9 bases between them. The germline V gene encodes CDR1 LNHDA and CDR2 SQIVND (reference sequence). The CDR3 is made up of 15 amino acids. Written as DNA, the CDR3 is TGTGCCAGTAGTATGATGGGCCTAGCCAAAAACATTCAGTACTTC. As protein: CASSMMGLAKNIQYF. Filled out from reference TRBV19 and TRBJ2-4, the complete variable domain reads DGGITQSPKYLFRKEGQNVTLSCEQNLNHDAMYWYRQDPGQGLRLIYYSQIVNDFQKGDIAEGYSVSREKKESFPLTVTSAQKNPTAFYLCASSMMGLAKNIQYFGAGTRLSVL.

This clone was observed a single time. This sequence joins TRBV6-1 and TRBJ1-5; the D is unclear. This CDR3 is built from 13 residues. V was trimmed by 0 bases and J by 7 bases, leaving 7 bases between them. CDR1 MNHNS and CDR2 SASEGT come from the germline V gene. CDR3 amino acids: CASSEASRQPQHF. The CDR3 coding sequence is TGTGCCAGCAGTGAAGCGAGTCGACAGCCCCAGCATTTT.

This clone was counted a single time. The J gene is TRBJ2-5, the V gene TRBV6-5, with D uncertain. The CDR3 contains 11 residues. Germline V gene data show CDR1 as MNHEY and CDR2 as SVGAGI. Deletions cut 10 bases from V and 5 bases from J, with 11 bases between. The CDR3, as DNA: TGTGCCACCGCCGGTTCCGAGACCCAGTACTTC. It translates to CATAGSETQYF.

The chain links TRBV10-3 to TRBJ2-5, with D maybe TRBD1 (5 bases). There are 13 residues in the CDR3. Germline V CDR1 and CDR2: ENHRY, SYGVKD. V gave up 3 bases and J gave up 5 bases, with 10 bases separating them. The CDR3 coding sequence is TGTGCCATCAGTGATGGCAGGGCTGAGACCCAGTACTTC. Translating gives CAISDGRAETQYF.

V and J are TRBV9 and TRBJ1-2, with 11 nucleotides matching TRBD1. This CDR3 contains 17 residues. Germline loops: CDR1 SGDLS, CDR2 YYNGEE. Losses at the gene ends were 0 bases for V and 4 bases for J; bases not matched to a gene: 8. CDR3 in amino acids: CASSVAHSGTGGYGYTF. CDR3 bases: TGTGCCAGCAGCGTAGCTCATTCTGGGACAGGGGGCTATGGCTACACCTTC.

V gene TRBV10-3 combines with J gene TRBJ2-3; maybe TRBD2 (6 bases). Germline V gives CDR1 ENHRY, CDR2 SYGVKD. The length of the CDR3 is 14 residues. V was shortened by 10 bases and J by 1 base, with 15 bases between the two germline ends. CDR3 in amino acids: CATGGASRTDTQYF. CDR3 DNA sequence: TGTGCCACAGGCGGGGCTTCTCGCACAGATACGCAGTATTTT.